The 21 T cell receptor beta chains presented below share a single source sample, sequenced in a study of CD8 T cells in Susac syndrome (dated by TCRdb to the late 2010s). Library creation used the immunoSEQ multiplex PCR assay. RNA was extracted with the RNeasy kit and roughly 0.5 to 1 ug was reverse transcribed using random hexamers. TCRdb reanalyzed the raw reads on its own, using fastp at Q25 for trimming and MiXCR for clone calling, and kept in-frame beta chains. Entries that share a CDR3 protein sequence are merged under the most common genes and DNA. This sample is represented by 80,000 to 90,000 distinct CDR3 sequences; 85% to 95% of them were singletons. The top ten clonotypes cover around 0.31% of the sample. What was sequenced was CD8+ T cells from PBMCs. These receptors all stem from a human donor in good health.

The CDR3: CASGQGRWTNEKLFF. The DNA of the CDR3 is TGCGCCAGCGGTCAGGGGAGGTGGACTAATGAAAAACTGTTTTTT. This chain uses TRBV10-2 with TRBJ1-4, with a possible D match to TRBD1 (6 bases). The germline CDR1 and CDR2 sequences are WSHSY and SAAADI. Trimming pared 8 bases from V and 2 bases from J, leaving 15 bases between. This CDR3 contains 15 residues.

The V call is TRBV19, the J call TRBJ1-3; D might be TRBD1 (5 bases). The CDR3 spans 14 residues. V lost 5 bases to trimming and J lost 4 bases, with 12 bases between them. Per germline, CDR1 LNHDA and CDR2 SQIVND (reference sequence). CDR3 protein: CASSAAGLGNTIYF. As DNA, the CDR3 is TGTGCCAGTAGTGCCGCAGGGTTGGGAAACACCATATATTTT.

The chain couples TRBV20-1 to TRBJ2-7; possible D gene TRBD1, 6 bases. This CDR3 contains 12 residues. The germline V gene encodes CDR1 DFQATT and CDR2 SNEGSKA (reference sequence). V lost 5 bases, J lost 6 bases, and 14 bases lay in between. The CDR3 DNA sequence: TGCAGTGCTCCCAGGGGAAAGCTCGAGCAGTACTTC. Protein product: CSAPRGKLEQYF.

V is TRBV27 and J is TRBJ1-1; no firm D call. The CDR3 has 15 residues. V was trimmed by 1 base and J by 2 bases, leaving 11 bases between them. CDR1 and CDR2 from the germline V gene are MNHEY and SMNVEV (reference sequence). The DNA of the CDR3 is TGTGCCAGCAGTTTATTCCGGACGGATAACACTGAAGCTTTCTTT. Amino acid sequence: CASSLFRTDNTEAFF.

This clonotype was detected only once. The V and J genes are TRBV5-4 and TRBJ1-1, with unresolved D. There are 13 residues in the CDR3. Looked up from germline, CDR1 is SGHNT and CDR2 is YYREEE (reference sequence). The V gene lost 2 bases and the J gene lost 8 bases, with 13 bases spanning the gap. In nucleotides, the CDR3 is TGTGCCAGCAGCTTTGGTCGGCCTGGGGAAGCTTTCTTT. Amino acid sequence: CASSFGRPGEAFF.

The chain employs TRBV2 and TRBJ2-3, with no clear D. From germline, CDR1 is SNHLY and CDR2 FYNNEI. This CDR3 is 13 amino acids long. The V end lost 7 bases, the J end lost 0 bases, and 8 bases lay between the germline ends. The CDR3 DNA reads TGTGCCAGCAAGCGATCTAGCACAGATACGCAGTATTTT. This translates into CASKRSSTDTQYF.

The chain employs TRBV29-1 and TRBJ2-3; D is unclear. The CDR3 is made up of 11 amino acids. In germline, CDR1 is SQVTM, CDR2 ANQGSEA. Trimming took off 4 bases at V and 4 bases at J, with 6 bases between the two ends. CDR3 amino acids: CSVVGADTQYF. The CDR3 nucleotides read TGCAGCGTTGTAGGCGCAGATACGCAGTATTTT.

V usage is TRBV29-1 and J usage is TRBJ2-7, with 7 bases aligning to TRBD2. The trim removed 1 base at V and 3 bases at J, leaving 9 bases unmatched. This CDR3 is built from 15 residues. Germline lookup yields CDR1 SQVTM and CDR2 ANQGSEA. The CDR3, as DNA: TGCAGCGTTGAAGTCGGGGGAGGGGCGGTCTACGAGCAGTACTTC. It encodes CSVEVGGGAVYEQYF.

CDR3 loop: CASSGGLAGGGSHDYEQYF. The DNA for the CDR3 is TGTGCCAGCAGCGGCGGACTAGCGGGGGGCGGGTCCCATGATTACGAGCAGTACTTC. This chain connects TRBV9 to TRBJ2-7, with TRBD2 matching over 14 bases. The CDR3 consists of 19 residues. With 3 bases clipped from V and 4 bases from J, the junction kept 15 bases outside the gene matches. The germline V gene has CDR1 SGDLS and CDR2 YYNGEE.

The J gene is TRBJ2-1, the V gene TRBV13; 12 positions agree with TRBD2. Germline lookup yields CDR1 PRHDT and CDR2 FYEKMQ (reference sequence). CDR3 length: 17 amino acids. Losses at the gene ends were 5 bases for V and 7 bases for J; bases not matched to a gene: 12. CDR3 bases: TGTGCCAGCAGCGTGGTAGTGGCGACTAGCGGGGGAAATGAGCAGTTCTTC. Translating it yields CASSVVVATSGGNEQFF.

V and J are TRBV29-1 and TRBJ1-5, with unresolved D. The CDR3 is 12 residues long. V lost 6 bases and J 0 bases, leaving 6 bases between the germline ends. Germline V gene lookup returns CDR1 SQVTM and CDR2 ANQGSEA. The CDR3 nucleotides read TGCAGCGTGGCAGTTAGCAATCAGCCCCAGCATTTT. This translates into CSVAVSNQPQHF.

V gene TRBV19 combines with J gene TRBJ2-2, with a tentative D call TRBD2 (5 bases). The CDR3 runs 16 residues. Trimming removed 6 bases at V and 6 bases at J, with 20 bases between. Germline V gene data show CDR1 as LNHDA and CDR2 as SQIVND (reference sequence). The DNA of the CDR3 is TGTGCCAGTAGCCGCTCCGCGGACTTAAAGGCCGGGGAGCTGTTTTTT. This sequence encodes CASSRSADLKAGELFF.

This chain joins TRBV27 and TRBJ1-2; D might be TRBD1 (5 bases). V was shortened by 4 bases and J by 0 bases, with 9 bases between the two germline ends. The CDR3 contains 14 residues. Germline V gene data show CDR1 as MNHEY and CDR2 as SMNVEV (reference sequence). CDR3 protein: CASSSQGPNYGYTF. As DNA, the CDR3 is TGTGCCAGCAGTTCCCAGGGACCTAACTATGGCTACACCTTC.

CDR3 protein: CASSPSRRAEQYF. The CDR3 DNA reads as TGTGCCAGCTCACCCTCACGCAGGGCCGAGCAGTACTTC. V usage is TRBV18 and J usage is TRBJ2-7, with TRBD1 as a possible D gene (5 bases). The V gene lost 3 bases and the J gene lost 6 bases, with 12 bases spanning the gap. Per the germline V gene, CDR1 is KGHSH and CDR2 is LQKENI. The CDR3 spans 13 residues.

The rearrangement uses TRBV7-9 and TRBJ1-2; TRBD1 is a possible D gene (6 bases). The CDR3 is 14 residues long. Germline CDR1 is SEHNR and CDR2 is FQNEAQ (reference sequence). V lost 1 base to trimming and J lost 8 bases, with 14 bases between them. The CDR3 spells CASSLGQGIGGYTF. DNA for the CDR3: TGTGCCAGCAGCTTAGGGCAGGGGATCGGCGGCTACACCTTC.

The gene calls are TRBV11-2 and TRBJ2-1, with D maybe TRBD2 (5 bases). The germline V gene encodes CDR1 SGHAT and CDR2 FQNNGV. This CDR3 has 13 amino acids. Trimming took 4 bases from V and 10 from J, leaving 14 bases between them. CDR3 nucleotides: TGTGCCAGCAGCTCTACGGGATCCCACGAGCAGTTCTTC. Translated, it gives CASSSTGSHEQFF.

V usage is TRBV7-3 and J usage is TRBJ2-7; 10 bases map to TRBD1. The CDR3 loop spans 14 amino acids. The V and J ends lost 5 bases and 4 bases, in that order; junction bases with no gene match: 5. Looked up from germline, CDR1 is SGHTA and CDR2 is FQGTGA. The CDR3 protein is CASSPTGGGYEQYF. CDR3 DNA sequence: TGTGCCAGCAGCCCGACAGGGGGCGGGTACGAGCAGTACTTC.

V and J are TRBV2 and TRBJ2-1; tentative D call: TRBD1 (6 bases). From germline, CDR1 is SNHLY and CDR2 FYNNEI. The CDR3 is made up of 14 amino acids. V lost 4 bases to trimming and J lost 0 bases, with 7 bases between them. CDR3 region: CASSGTDSYNEQFF. In DNA form, the CDR3 reads TGTGCCAGCAGTGGGACAGACTCCTACAATGAGCAGTTCTTC.

The chain recombines TRBV13 with TRBJ1-1; tentatively, D is TRBD1 (5 bases). CDR3 length: 15 amino acids. V lost 0 bases and J 1 base, leaving 9 bases between the germline ends. Germline V lookup: CDR1 PRHDT, CDR2 FYEKMQ (reference sequence). The CDR3 DNA is TGTGCCAGCAGCTTAGGGCAGGGCCCGAACACTGAAGCTTTCTTT. Translating gives CASSLGQGPNTEAFF.

The V gene is TRBV6-1, the J gene TRBJ2-4; 10 positions match TRBD1. The V and J ends lost 6 bases and 0 bases, in that order; junction bases with no gene match: 5. Germline V gives CDR1 MNHNS, CDR2 SASEGT. The CDR3 loop spans 16 amino acids. The CDR3 nucleotides are TGTGCCAGCAGACCCGGGACAGGGGCAGCCAAAAACATTCAGTACTTC. Its protein product is CASRPGTGAAKNIQYF.

V gene TRBV3-1 combines with J gene TRBJ2-1, with TRBD2 identical over 13 bases. J gave up 4 bases and V 8 bases, and 5 bases lay outside the gene matches. CDR1 and CDR2 (germline): LGHDT, YNNKEL (reference sequence). This CDR3 has 15 residues. CDR3 protein: CASARLAGGYNEQFF. In DNA, the CDR3 is TGTGCCAGCGCGCGACTAGCGGGGGGTTACAATGAGCAGTTCTTC.